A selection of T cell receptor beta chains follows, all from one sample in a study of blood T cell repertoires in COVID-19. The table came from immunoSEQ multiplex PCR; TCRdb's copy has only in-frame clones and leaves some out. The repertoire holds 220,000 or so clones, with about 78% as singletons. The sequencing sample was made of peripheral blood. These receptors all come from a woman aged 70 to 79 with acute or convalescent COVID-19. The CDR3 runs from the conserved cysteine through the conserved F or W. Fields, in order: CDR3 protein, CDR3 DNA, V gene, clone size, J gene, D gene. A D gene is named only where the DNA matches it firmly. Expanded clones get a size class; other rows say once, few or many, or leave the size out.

CDR3: CASSFGLNTDTQYF
DNA: TGTGCCAGCAGCTTTGGGCTGAACACAGATACGCAGTATTTT
V: TRBV7-2
size: .
J: TRBJ2-3
D: .

CDR3: CASSEHRAGGDTGELFF
DNA: TGTGCCAGCAGTGAACACCGGGCGGGAGGGGACACCGGGGAGCTGTTTTTT
V: TRBV2
size: .
J: TRBJ2-2
D: TRBD2

CDR3: CASSLEGQGAWETQYF
DNA: TGCGCCAGCAGCTTGGAGGGACAGGGGGCTTGGGAGACCCAGTACTTC
V: TRBV5-1
size: .
J: TRBJ2-5
D: TRBD1

CDR3: CASRMDREYYEQYF
DNA: TGTGCCAGCAGGATGGACAGGGAGTACTACGAGCAGTACTTC
V: TRBV2
size: .
J: TRBJ2-7
D: TRBD1

CDR3: CASSPTANYGYTF
DNA: TGTGCCAGCAGCCCGACAGCAAACTATGGCTACACCTTC
V: TRBV14
size: .
J: TRBJ1-2
D: .

CDR3: CSVRLNTEAFF
DNA: TGCAGCGTACGGTTGAACACTGAAGCTTTCTTT
V: TRBV29-1
size: .
J: TRBJ1-1
D: .

CDR3: CASSLVANTEAFF
DNA: TGTGCCAGCAGTTTAGTAGCGAACACTGAAGCTTTCTTT
V: TRBV28
size: .
J: TRBJ1-1
D: .

CDR3: CASSQGPCLAKNIQYF
DNA: TGCGCCAGCAGTCAGGGGCCGTGTCTAGCCAAAAACATTCAGTACTTC
V: TRBV23-1
size: .
J: TRBJ2-4
D: .

CDR3: CASSPPGGSGEQFF
DNA: TGTGCCAGCAGTCCCCCCGGCGGGAGTGGTGAGCAGTTCTTC
V: TRBV28
size: .
J: TRBJ2-1
D: TRBD2

CDR3: CASSPGHTEQYF
DNA: TGTGCCAGCAGTCCCGGACACACCGAGCAGTACTTC
V: TRBV6-5
size: .
J: TRBJ2-7
D: .

CDR3: CASSLTGETQYF
DNA: TGTGCCAGCAGCTTGACAGGAGAGACCCAGTACTTC
V: TRBV6-4
size: few
J: TRBJ2-5
D: .